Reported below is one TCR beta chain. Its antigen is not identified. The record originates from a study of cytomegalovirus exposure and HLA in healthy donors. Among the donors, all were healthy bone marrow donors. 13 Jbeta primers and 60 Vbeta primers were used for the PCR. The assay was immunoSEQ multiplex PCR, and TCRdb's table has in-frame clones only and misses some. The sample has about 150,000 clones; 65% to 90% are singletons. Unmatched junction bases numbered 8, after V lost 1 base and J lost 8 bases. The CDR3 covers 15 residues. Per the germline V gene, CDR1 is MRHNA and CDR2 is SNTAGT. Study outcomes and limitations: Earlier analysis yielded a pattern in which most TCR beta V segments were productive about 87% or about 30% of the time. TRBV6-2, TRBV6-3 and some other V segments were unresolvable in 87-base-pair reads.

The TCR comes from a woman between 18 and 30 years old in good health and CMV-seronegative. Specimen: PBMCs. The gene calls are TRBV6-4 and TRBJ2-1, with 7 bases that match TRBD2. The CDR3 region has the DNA TGTGCCAGCAGTGACTACCCGGGAGGCAAAGATGAGCAGTTCTTC. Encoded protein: CASSDYPGGKDEQFF.